The TCR beta chain under discussion was sequenced for a study of T cells after yellow fever vaccination. Study conclusions and caveats: Primary-vaccination clones mostly resurfaced post-booster (nearly 97% CD4, approximately 90% CD8). When the response was secondary, it was weaker but reached its peak faster, day 5 versus 15.

TCR cDNA was made by 5'RACE template switching, adding a universal primer site and UMIs. Each CDR3 protein gets one entry after TCRdb re-called the 5' RACE reads with MiXCR. The table records around 610,000 distinct CDR3 sequences, approximately 13% of them present only once. This clonotype was seen at least ten times. The antigen remains unidentified. This CDR3 region has 13 residues. V dropped 2 bases and J dropped 3 bases, with 8 bases sitting between them. The germline CDR1 and CDR2 sequences are DFQATT and SNEGSKA (reference sequence). This clonotype was obtained from a man aged 25-45 years who received the YFV17D yellow fever vaccine. The chain couples TRBV20-1 to TRBJ2-4; D ambiguous. The sample here was PBMCs, taken on the day of the yellow fever booster vaccination. The CDR3 loop reads CSARNTGKNIQYF. The DNA for the CDR3 is TGCAGTGCTAGAAACACGGGCAAAAACATTCAGTACTTC.